This T cell receptor beta chain originates from a study of shared clonotypes between healthy human individuals. Study results and limitations: Memory subsets had estimated richness that was generally smaller than that of naive subsets.

DNA at around 210 ng, 25,000 to 30,000 T cell genomes, went into sorted-subset replicate PCRs. The repertoire was sequenced with immunoSEQ multiplex PCR; TCRdb's copy has only in-frame clones and lacks some. The data show around 1.1 million clones, 75% to 80% seen once. This clone has ten or more counts. Its antigen is unidentified. The clonotype comes from a man between 18 and 29 years old in good health. Some clones in this sample may be carry-over from other donors' samples. The specimen sequenced was memory CD4+ T cells from PBMCs. Stated subset: CD45RA-negative fraction.

CDR3 DNA sequence: TGTGCCAGCAGTGGACTAGCGGGAGGATCAGATACGCAGTATTTT. Its translation: CASSGLAGGSDTQYF. This sequence joins TRBV2 and TRBJ2-3; the match to TRBD2 covers 13 bases. V shed 4 bases, J shed 4 bases, and the junction held 2 bases outside the gene matches. CDR3 length equals 15 residues. CDR1 and CDR2 from the germline V gene are SNHLY and FYNNEI.